The sequence of this T cell receptor (beta chain) was determined in a study of chemoradiotherapy in HPV16-positive cancers (dated by TCRdb to 2021 to 2024). Study-wide context: Using functional T-cell assays on cells from a couple of HPV16-positive patients, the researchers defined candidate HPV-specific T-cell clones and common TCR motifs. Whether T-cell immunity against the HPV oncoproteins E6 and E7 changes during chemoradiotherapy and whether survival is affected by this immunity were examined in the study. Next, the candidate HPV-specific TCRs and motifs were followed in TCR repertoires from 80 to 90 patients with HPV-related cancers. General findings and caveats noted by the study authors: In HPV16-positive patients, expansion of HPV-responsive T cells during chemoradiotherapy was found to be associated with improved recurrence-free survival. Expansion of candidate HPV-specific clones and E7-related TCR motifs was observed in the tumor microenvironment during treatment, whereas no such expansion was observed for non-HPV-specific T cells. The survival association was reported for HPV16-positive patients, and the functional definition of HPV-specific T cells was derived from only two HPV16-positive patients.

Repertoires were sampled multiple times during chemoradiotherapy, which allowed clonal expansion in the tumor microenvironment to be followed. The method behind the library was the immunoSEQ multiplex PCR assay. Drawn from immuneACCESS, this table holds only the in-frame rearrangements with V and J called that TCRdb kept. Clones are partly lost; checked studies trace under half to an unresolved V gene and leave the rest unexplained. This sample comprises 1,500 to 2,000 clones, roughly 89% of them detected only once. Clones ranked in the top ten supply 4% to 5.5% of the sample. The V end gives up 4 bases and the J end 5 bases, leaving 5 bases in the junction not matched to a gene. The CDR3 sequence holds 14 residues, the cysteine and phenylalanine included. Only the CDR3 DNA stays, 42 bases, in frame from base 1. Looking up the germline V gene yields CDR1 SGHRS and CDR2 YFSETQ. In the case of this clone: No antigen is known for it. No base qualities exist here, and no much larger clone lies one base off it.

Specimen: tumor tissue, collected from a patient who underwent chemoradiotherapy. This TCR came from a human donor with HPV-associated anogenital cancer. The chain couples TRBV5-1 to TRBJ1-2; TRBD1 lines up with 10 middle nucleotides. CDR3 sequence: CASSRGQGVYGYTF. The bases read TGCGCCAGCAGCAGAGGACAGGGGGTATATGGCTACACCTTC.